This T cell receptor beta chain appears in the sequencing data of a study of response to subunit inactivated influenza vaccine. TCRdb reprocessed the RT-PCR reads via MiXCR and lists one record per CDR3 protein. The profile covers about 300,000 distinct CDR3 sequences, with just over 20% appearing a single time and around 9.6% taken by the ten largest. V gave up 6 bases and J gave up 4 bases, with 6 bases separating them. The CDR3 consists of 11 residues. Germline V lookup: CDR1 MNHEY, CDR2 SVGEGT. This clonotype was observed a few times. No antigen is known for it. Study-wide findings and caveats: Authors suggested that a seasonal influenza vaccination recruits few new T cells each time.

The clonotype originates from a man between 50 and 69 years old who received an inactivated influenza vaccine. V and J are TRBV6-2 or TRBV6-3 and TRBJ1-2, with D unresolved. The sample consisted of PBMCs from blood, taken less than 22 months after vaccination. The CDR3 nucleotides read TGTGCCAGCAGGCAGCTCTATGGCTACACCTTC. Translation gives CASRQLYGYTF.